This T cell receptor beta chain was recovered during a study of shared clonotypes between healthy human individuals. Libraries were prepared by immunoSEQ multiplex PCR; TCRdb keeps only in-frame clonotypes and omits some of them. The sample lists over 95,000 clones; about 70% were seen once. Germline lookup yields CDR1 SGDLS and CDR2 YYNGEE. CDR3 length equals 14 residues. V lost 4 bases and J lost 4, with 14 bases in between. Sequencing input: memory CD8+ T cells sorted from blood. The sample's subset: CD45RO+ cells pooled with CCR7-negative TemRA cells. The chain employs TRBV9 and TRBJ1-1; TRBD1 might be the D (5 bases). This receptor was obtained from a woman in her twenties or thirties in good health. The CDR3 here is CASSLSWGSTEAFF. The CDR3 DNA reads TGTGCCAGCAGCCTAAGCTGGGGGTCCACTGAAGCTTTCTTT.